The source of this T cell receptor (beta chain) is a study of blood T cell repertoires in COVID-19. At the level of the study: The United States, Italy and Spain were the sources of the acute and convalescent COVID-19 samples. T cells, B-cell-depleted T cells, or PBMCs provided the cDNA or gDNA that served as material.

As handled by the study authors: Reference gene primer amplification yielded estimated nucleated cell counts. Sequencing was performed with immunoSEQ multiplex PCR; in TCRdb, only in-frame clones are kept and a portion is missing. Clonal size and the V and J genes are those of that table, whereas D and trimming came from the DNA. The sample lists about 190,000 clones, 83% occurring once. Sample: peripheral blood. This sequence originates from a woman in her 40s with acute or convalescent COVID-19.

CDR3 amino acids: CASSQDGAAPPLHF. The CDR3 nucleotides are TGTGCCAGCAGCCAAGATGGGGCTGCTCCACCCCTCCACTTT. The chain uses TRBV3-1 (or the pseudogene TRBV3-2) and TRBJ1-6; possibly TRBD1 for D (5 bases). The germline CDR1 and CDR2 sequences are LGHDT and YNNKEL (reference sequence). The length of the CDR3 is 14 residues. Trimming removed 0 bases at V and 11 bases at J, with 11 bases between.